This T cell receptor (beta chain) was observed in a study of cytomegalovirus exposure and HLA in healthy donors. Study-wide results and caveats: An analysis done earlier found most TCR beta V segments productive about 90% or about 30% of the time. Some TCR beta chains (164 of them) were listed as cytomegalovirus-associated.

The CDR3 covers 16 residues. CDR1 and CDR2 from the germline V gene are SGHTA and FQGNSA. J lost 4 bases, V lost 0 bases, and 3 bases had no gene match. The study ran its PCR with 60 Vbeta and 13 Jbeta primers. In the source study's methods: Later, an analysis found 75 million to 90 million unique TCR beta chains, and approximately 10 million of these were shared. The repertoire was sequenced with immunoSEQ multiplex PCR; TCRdb's copy has only in-frame clones and lacks some. That table is the source of V, J and clone size, and D and trimming were worked out from the DNA. This sample's table has 110,000 to 150,000 clones. Details on this clone: Its antigen is unknown.

The sequenced sample consisted of PBMCs. The clonotype originates from a man aged 40-50 years in good health and CMV-seronegative. V and J are TRBV7-2 and TRBJ2-2; TRBD1 matches at 9 bases. The CDR3 DNA reads TGTGCCAGCAGCTTAGCGGCGACAGGGGGCACCGGGGAGCTGTTTTTT. As protein: CASSLAATGGTGELFF.